The 31 T cell receptor beta chains presented below share a single source sample, sequenced in a study of graft-versus-host responses after intestinal transplantation (dated by TCRdb to the early 2020s). These TCRs' antigens remain unknown. In the paper's terms, the time point label means: cells obtained before transplantation from donor or recipient. Library construction relied on the immunoSEQ multiplex PCR assay. Imported from immuneACCESS, the table was reduced by TCRdb to in-frame sequences with V and J called. These copies leave out some clones; in studies compared against another copy, an unresolved V gene accounts for under half, and the cause of the remainder is not known. This sample holds roughly 100,000 clones; 93% were observed only once. The top ten hold 1.2% of the sample. The source was unstimulated CD8+ T cells sorted from spleen or lymph node cells, collected before intestinal transplant. The receptors were gathered from a human donor who received an intestinal transplant.

The chain is built from TRBV2 and TRBJ2-5; D perhaps matches TRBD1 (6 bases). The V and J ends lost 5 bases and 5 bases respectively, with 12 bases between them. Germline CDR1 SNHLY, CDR2 FYNNEI. The CDR3 length is 13 residues. Here the CDR3 reads CASSKTGWETQYF. DNA of the CDR3: TGTGCCAGCAGTAAAACAGGGTGGGAGACCCAGTACTTC. Together with reference TRBV2 and TRBJ2-5, the CDR3 gives the full variable domain: EPEVTQTPSHQVTQMGQEVILRCVPISNHLYFYWYRQILGQKVEFLVSFYNNEISEKSEIFDDQFSVERPDGSNFTLKIRSTKLEDSAMYFCASSKTGWETQYFGPGTRLLVL.

This clone was seen only once. V usage is TRBV27 and J usage is TRBJ2-1, with a possible D match to TRBD2 (6 bases). CDR3 length equals 16 residues. V lost 1 base, J lost 4 bases, and 14 bases lay in between. CDR1 and CDR2 from the germline V gene are MNHEY and SMNVEV (reference sequence). CDR3 nucleotide sequence: TGTGCCAGCAGTTTATTTGGGGACTCGCCATACAATGAGCAGTTCTTC. Its protein is CASSLFGDSPYNEQFF.

The chain couples TRBV4-1 to TRBJ2-7; possible D gene TRBD2, 5 bases. The length of the CDR3 is 15 residues. Germline CDR1 reads MGHRA; CDR2 reads YSYEKL. V was cut by 0 bases and J by 3 bases, with 12 bases left in between. CDR3 sequence (DNA): TGCGCCAGCAGCCAAGATCAACTAGAAGACTACGAGCAGTACTTC. This sequence encodes CASSQDQLEDYEQYF.

This chain connects TRBV25-1 to TRBJ1-1; 10 positions match TRBD1. Per germline, CDR1 MGHDK and CDR2 SYGVNS. There are 17 residues in the CDR3. V dropped 4 bases and J dropped 0; count of bases not matched to a gene: 8. This CDR3 is CASSAPDRGGMNTEAFF. DNA for the CDR3: TGTGCCAGCAGTGCACCGGACAGGGGGGGCATGAACACTGAAGCTTTCTTT.

The genes are TRBV5-6 and TRBJ2-2; possibly TRBD1 for D (6 bases). The V gene lost 2 bases and the J gene lost 7 bases, with 6 bases spanning the gap. The CDR3 is made up of 12 amino acids. Germline CDR1 reads SGHDT; CDR2 reads YYEEEE. The CDR3 DNA reads TGTGCCAGCAGCTTAGGGGGCGGGGAGCTGTTTTTT. Protein product: CASSLGGGELFF.

V gene TRBV5-1 combines with J gene TRBJ1-2; D is unclear. This CDR3 has 19 amino acids. Per the germline V gene, CDR1 is SGHRS and CDR2 is YFSETQ. Trimming pared 0 bases from V and 3 bases from J, leaving 24 bases between. In nucleotides, the CDR3 is TGCGCCAGCAGCTTGGGTAGTCAATATCTGGGAGTCAGCGACTATGGCTACACCTTC. Translation gives CASSLGSQYLGVSDYGYTF.

The gene calls are TRBV19 and TRBJ1-5, with D hard to call. Trimming took off 8 bases at V and 6 bases at J, with 14 bases between the two ends. Germline lookup yields CDR1 LNHDA and CDR2 SQIVND (reference sequence). This CDR3 is built from 13 residues. Written as DNA, the CDR3 is TGTGCCAGTTTCGGGGAATCTGGTCAGCCCCAGCATTTT. Amino acid sequence: CASFGESGQPQHF.

In this sample, this clone turned up once. V gene TRBV5-7 combines with J gene TRBJ1-5; D possibly corresponds to TRBD1 (5 bases). TRBV5-7 is classed as an ORF, of uncertain function. The CDR3 is made up of 14 amino acids. The V gene lost 4 bases and the J gene lost 5 bases, with 13 bases spanning the gap. Written as DNA, the CDR3 is TGTGCCAGCAGCCTGGGGGAGCCTGATCAGCCCCAGCATTTT. Translated, it gives CASSLGEPDQPQHF.

The rearrangement uses TRBV6-6 and TRBJ2-7, with D possibly being TRBD1 or TRBD2 (5 bases each). The V gene lost 5 bases and the J gene lost 5 bases, with 13 bases spanning the gap. The length of the CDR3 is 13 residues. Germline values: CDR1 MNHNY, CDR2 SVGAGI (reference sequence). The CDR3 spells CASSRGVRDEQYF. In DNA, the CDR3 is TGTGCCAGCAGTCGAGGGGTAAGGGACGAGCAGTACTTC.

The chain is built from TRBV4-1 and TRBJ1-1; TRBD1 agrees at 8 bases. The CDR3 is made up of 15 amino acids. V shed 4 bases and J 3 bases; nucleotides not matched to a gene: 7. Germline-derived CDR1 and CDR2 are MGHRA and YSYEKL. The CDR3: CASSLRQGPDTEAFF. The CDR3 coding sequence is TGCGCCAGCAGCCTAAGACAGGGGCCGGACACTGAAGCTTTCTTT.

In this sample, this clone turned up once. The chain is built from TRBV5-1 and TRBJ1-1; 11 positions match TRBD1. Germline V lookup: CDR1 SGHRS, CDR2 YFSETQ. V gave up 4 bases and J gave up 7 bases; unmatched junction bases: 6. There are 14 residues in the CDR3. CDR3 bases: TGCGCCAGCAGCCCCGGACAGGGGGCAGGTGAAGCTTTCTTT. This gives the protein CASSPGQGAGEAFF. The complete variable domain, with remaining parts taken from reference TRBV5-1 and TRBJ1-1, reads KAGVTQTPRYLIKTRGQQVTLSCSPISGHRSVSWYQQTPGQGLQFLFEYFSETQRNKGNFPGRFSGRQFSNSRSEMNVSTLELGDSALYLCASSPGQGAGEAFFGQGTRLTVV.

The rearrangement uses TRBV6-1 and TRBJ1-2; D is undetermined. The CDR3 extends over 10 amino acids. The germline V gene has CDR1 MNHNS and CDR2 SASEGT. V dropped 4 bases and J dropped 7 bases, with 4 bases sitting between them. This CDR3 is CASSATGYTF. In DNA, the CDR3 is TGTGCCAGCAGTGCTACTGGCTACACCTTC.

The CDR3 nucleotides are TGTGCCAGCAGTGGACCCCCTACAGATACGCAGTATTTT. Translation gives CASSGPPTDTQYF. This rearrangement joins TRBV2 to TRBJ2-3; D is ambiguous. Per the germline V gene, CDR1 is SNHLY and CDR2 is FYNNEI. This CDR3 has 13 residues. V shed 4 bases and J shed 3 bases, with 8 bases lying between them. Full variable domain (remainder filled in from reference TRBV2 and TRBJ2-3): EPEVTQTPSHQVTQMGQEVILRCVPISNHLYFYWYRQILGQKVEFLVSFYNNEISEKSEIFDDQFSVERPDGSNFTLKIRSTKLEDSAMYFCASSGPPTDTQYFGPGTRLTVL.

The V call is TRBV5-1, the J call TRBJ1-2, with D uncertain. There are 12 residues in the CDR3. V was shortened by 0 bases and J by 5 bases, with 5 bases between the two germline ends. Germline V gene data show CDR1 as SGHRS and CDR2 as YFSETQ. CDR3 protein: CASSLDTYGYTF. Here the CDR3 DNA reads TGCGCCAGCAGCTTGGACACTTATGGCTACACCTTC.

The CDR3, as DNA: TGTGCCAGCAGTGAAAATAGCGGGGGCTACACCGGGGAGCTGTTTTTT. Translating gives CASSENSGGYTGELFF. The chain carries TRBV25-1 and TRBJ2-2, with 9 bases fitting TRBD2. CDR3 size: 16 residues. CDR1 and CDR2 from the germline V gene are MGHDK and SYGVNS. V lost 2 bases to trimming and J lost 3 bases; unmatched junction nucleotides: 4. The whole variable domain, filled in from reference TRBV25-1 and TRBJ2-2, reads EADIYQTPRYLVIGTGKKITLECSQTMGHDKMYWYQQDPGMELHLIHYSYGVNSTEKGDLSSESTVSRIRTEHFPLTLESARPSHTSQYLCASSENSGGYTGELFFGEGSRLTVL.

This chain uses TRBV5-3 with TRBJ1-2, with 8 bases lining up with TRBD1. TRBV5-3 is an ORF for which the function is uncertain. V gave up 0 bases and J gave up 6 bases; unmatched junction bases: 31. This CDR3 contains 23 residues. CDR3 DNA: TGTGCCAGAAGCTTGGGGGCAGGGGGCTATGGTCCCCTAGGGTTCCCACACAAGAATGGCTACACCTTC. Protein product: CARSLGAGGYGPLGFPHKNGYTF.

V is TRBV19 and J is TRBJ2-2; 7 bases are a match to TRBD2. The germline V gene has CDR1 LNHDA and CDR2 SQIVND (reference sequence). Trimming cost V 6 bases and J 6 bases; bases outside gene matches: 13. This CDR3 has 16 residues. CDR3 bases: TGTGCCAGTAGCCCCCGCAGACTAGCTGGGGCCGGGGAGCTGTTTTTT. Protein sequence: CASSPRRLAGAGELFF. The full variable domain, rest sourced from reference TRBV19 and TRBJ2-2, is DGGITQSPKYLFRKEGQNVTLSCEQNLNHDAMYWYRQDPGQGLRLIYYSQIVNDFQKGDIAEGYSVSREKKESFPLTVTSAQKNPTAFYLCASSPRRLAGAGELFFGEGSRLTVL.

The V gene is TRBV27, the J gene TRBJ1-4, with D possibly being TRBD1 (6 bases). V lost 1 base to trimming and J lost 6 bases, with 9 bases between them. The CDR3 loop spans 14 amino acids. Looked up from germline, CDR1 is MNHEY and CDR2 is SMNVEV (reference sequence). The CDR3: CASSLYEGDEKLFF. CDR3 DNA sequence: TGTGCCAGCAGTTTATACGAGGGGGATGAAAAACTGTTTTTT.

The chain couples TRBV10-1 to TRBJ2-1, with D possibly being TRBD1 or TRBD2 (6 bases each). Germline lookup yields CDR1 WNHNN and CDR2 SYGVQD (reference sequence). The CDR3 has 15 amino acids. The V end lost 3 bases, the J end lost 6 bases, and 15 bases lay between the germline ends. CDR3 amino acids: CASSDSGAPFNEQFF. CDR3 nucleotides: TGCGCCAGCAGTGATTCGGGGGCGCCCTTCAATGAGCAGTTCTTC.

The J gene is TRBJ1-5, the V gene TRBV2; a weak D match, TRBD1 (6 bases). V lost 1 base and J lost 0, with 7 bases in between. The CDR3 contains 15 residues. From germline, CDR1 is SNHLY and CDR2 FYNNEI. The CDR3 DNA is TGTGCCAGCAGTGAAGGGGGGGCTAGCAATCAGCCCCAGCATTTT. Protein sequence: CASSEGGASNQPQHF.

V is TRBV6-5 and J is TRBJ2-5; D may match TRBD1 or TRBD2 (7 bases each). Trimming pared 2 bases from V and 5 bases from J, leaving 9 bases between. There are 13 residues in the CDR3. Germline CDR1 and CDR2: MNHEY and SVGAGI. As DNA, the CDR3 is TGTGCCAGCAGTTACCAGGGGGGGGAGACCCAGTACTTC. Translation: CASSYQGGETQYF.

CDR3 sequence (DNA): TGTGCCAGCAGCTTAGCCTTCCGGGACACCGCTAGTTATGGCTACACCTTC. Translating it yields CASSLAFRDTASYGYTF. The V call is TRBV7-3, the J call TRBJ1-2; weak D call: TRBD1 (6 bases). The CDR3 covers 17 residues. Trimming shortened V by 2 bases and J by 5 bases, and 21 bases separated the two germline ends. Per germline, CDR1 SGHTA and CDR2 FQGTGA.

The chain combines TRBV15 with TRBJ2-5; D is perhaps TRBD1 (6 bases). Germline V gives CDR1 LNHNV, CDR2 YYDKDF (reference sequence). There are 13 residues in the CDR3. With 5 bases removed from V and 1 base from J, the gap between germline ends came to 8 bases. For the CDR3, the DNA is TGTGCCACCAGCGTAGGGGGCCAAGAGACCCAGTACTTC. This sequence encodes CATSVGGQETQYF.

The rearrangement links TRBV10-3 to TRBJ2-1; the D gene is possibly TRBD1 (5 bases). CDR1 is ENHRY, CDR2 SYGVKD, per germline. Trimming took 2 bases from V and 8 from J, leaving 16 bases between them. CDR3 size: 15 residues. The CDR3 region has the DNA TGTGCCATCAGTGAGAATCAGGGAACTTGGGATGAGCAGTTCTTC. Its protein product is CAISENQGTWDEQFF.

The CDR3 is CASSLGGPPQHF. DNA for the CDR3: TGTGCCAGCAGCTTAGGGGGTCCGCCCCAGCATTTT. The chain links TRBV7-8 to TRBJ1-5; the D is unclear. The CDR3 length is 12 residues. The germline gives CDR1 SGHVS, CDR2 FQNEAQ. V gave up 1 base and J gave up 9 bases, with 7 bases separating them. The whole variable domain, filled in from reference TRBV7-8 and TRBJ1-5, reads GAGVSQSPRYKVAKRGQDVALRCDPISGHVSLFWYQQALGQGPEFLTYFQNEAQLDKSGLPSDRFFAERPEGSVSTLKIQRTQQEDSAVYLCASSLGGPPQHFGDGTRLSIL.

The chain couples TRBV7-9 to TRBJ1-2; 8 nucleotides match TRBD1. Germline-derived CDR1 and CDR2 are SEHNR and FQNEAQ (reference sequence). The ends lost 4 bases at V and 5 bases at J; junction bases unmatched: 9. The CDR3 extends over 15 amino acids. This chain's CDR3 is CASSSRTGPGYGYTF. The DNA for the CDR3 is TGTGCCAGCAGCTCCAGGACAGGGCCGGGATATGGCTACACCTTC. The full variable domain, with the rest looked up from reference TRBV7-9 and TRBJ1-2, is DTGVSQNPRHKITKRGQNVTFRCDPISEHNRLYWYRQTLGQGPEFLTYFQNEAQLEKSRLLSDRFSAERPKGSFSTLEIQRTEQGDSAMYLCASSSRTGPGYGYTFGSGTRLTVV.

This chain connects TRBV19 to TRBJ1-1; no clear D gene. V gave up 1 base and J gave up 1 base, with 4 bases separating them. There are 13 residues in the CDR3. The germline CDR1 and CDR2 sequences are LNHDA and SQIVND (reference sequence). The CDR3: CASSIVANTEAFF. CDR3 nucleotide sequence: TGTGCCAGTAGTATAGTGGCGAACACTGAAGCTTTCTTT. Drawing the rest from reference TRBV19 and TRBJ1-1, the complete variable domain is DGGITQSPKYLFRKEGQNVTLSCEQNLNHDAMYWYRQDPGQGLRLIYYSQIVNDFQKGDIAEGYSVSREKKESFPLTVTSAQKNPTAFYLCASSIVANTEAFFGQGTRLTVV.

This sequence joins TRBV12-5 and TRBJ1-6, with 10 positions matching TRBD1. Per the germline V gene, CDR1 is LGHNT and CDR2 is FRNRAP. V shed 4 bases and J 3 bases; nucleotides not matched to a gene: 15. This CDR3 is 20 amino acids long. The chain's CDR3 is CASGSALLGTGDYYNSPLHF. DNA of the CDR3: TGTGCTAGTGGTTCAGCCCTTTTGGGGACAGGGGATTACTATAATTCACCCCTCCACTTT.

The rearrangement uses TRBV10-3 and TRBJ2-7; perhaps TRBD2 as D (7 bases). Germline assignment: CDR1 ENHRY and CDR2 SYGVKD. This CDR3 region has 13 residues. Trimming pared 10 bases from V and 1 base from J, leaving 14 bases between. CDR3: CATGGGTSYEQYF. The DNA of the CDR3 is TGTGCCACTGGCGGGGGCACGTCCTACGAGCAGTACTTC.

This clone was seen just once. The V and J genes are TRBV5-6 and TRBJ1-1; the D gene is possibly TRBD1 (5 bases). Germline-derived CDR1 and CDR2 are SGHDT and YYEEEE. Trimming took 1 base from V and 6 from J, leaving 16 bases between them. The CDR3 is made up of 15 amino acids. This CDR3 reads CASSLWGRDFPEAFF. The CDR3 region has the DNA TGTGCCAGCAGCTTGTGGGGCAGAGATTTCCCTGAAGCTTTCTTT.

The chain has TRBV5-6 and TRBJ2-3; D is undetermined. V lost 0 bases and J 3 bases, leaving 8 bases between the germline ends. The CDR3 length is 14 residues. Germline loops: CDR1 SGHDT, CDR2 YYEEEE. CDR3 nucleotides: TGTGCCAGCAGCTTGGCTGATATGACAGATACGCAGTATTTT. This codes for CASSLADMTDTQYF. The full variable domain, in which reference TRBV5-6 and TRBJ2-3 provide the parts outside the CDR3, is DAGVTQSPTHLIKTRGQQVTLRCSPKSGHDTVSWYQQALGQGPQFIFQYYEEEERQRGNFPDRFSGHQFPNYSSELNVNALLLGDSALYLCASSLADMTDTQYFGPGTRLTVL.